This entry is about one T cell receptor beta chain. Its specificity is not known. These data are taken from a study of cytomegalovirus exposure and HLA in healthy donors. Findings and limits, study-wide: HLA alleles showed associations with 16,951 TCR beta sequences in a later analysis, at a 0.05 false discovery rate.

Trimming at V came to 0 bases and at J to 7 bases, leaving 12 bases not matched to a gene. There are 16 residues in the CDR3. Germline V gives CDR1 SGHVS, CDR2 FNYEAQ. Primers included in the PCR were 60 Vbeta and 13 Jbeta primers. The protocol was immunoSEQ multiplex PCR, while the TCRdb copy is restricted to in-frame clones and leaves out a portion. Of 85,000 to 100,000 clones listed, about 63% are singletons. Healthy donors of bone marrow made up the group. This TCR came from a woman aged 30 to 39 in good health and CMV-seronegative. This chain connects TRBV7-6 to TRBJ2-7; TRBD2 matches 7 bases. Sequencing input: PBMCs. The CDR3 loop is CASSLANAGVRLEQYF. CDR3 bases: TGTGCCAGCAGCTTAGCGAACGCGGGGGTCCGACTGGAGCAGTACTTC. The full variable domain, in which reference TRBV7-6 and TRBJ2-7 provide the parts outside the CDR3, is GAGVSQSPRYKVTKRGQDVALRCDPISGHVSLYWYRQALGQGPEFLTYFNYEAQQDKSGLPNDRFSAERPEGSISTLTIQRTEQRDSAMYRCASSLANAGVRLEQYFGPGTRLTVT.